A single sample is the source of the 14 T cell receptor beta chains below, sequenced in a study of vaccination effects on CD4 cells after COVID-19. These receptors lack a known antigen. CD4+ T cells were isolated after nine to ten days of culture. Either the mRNA-1273 or the BNT162b2 vaccine was given to participants as two doses. Produced via immunoSEQ multiplex PCR; TCRdb's table is partial and in-frame only. The sample contains about 57,000 clones, 78% of which appear only once. Material: CD4+ T cells from PBMCs cultured without peptide, obtained after COVID-19 vaccination. All receptors come from a human donor who received a COVID-19 vaccine.

The rearrangement uses TRBV18 and TRBJ1-1; 7 positions match TRBD1. Germline CDR1 reads KGHSH; CDR2 reads LQKENI. The J segment lost 0 bases and the V segment lost 3 bases, leaving 1 base of the junction unmatched. This CDR3 contains 14 residues. As DNA, the CDR3 is TGTGCCAGCTCACCGAGGGGGCTGAACACTGAAGCTTTCTTT. As protein: CASSPRGLNTEAFF.

The DNA for the CDR3 is TGTGCCAGCAGCCCCCTCCAGGCGCACTCCTACGAGCAGTACTTC. Amino acid sequence: CASSPLQAHSYEQYF. V is TRBV3-1 (or the pseudogene TRBV3-2) and J is TRBJ2-7; D not certain. Germline loops: CDR1 LGHDT, CDR2 YNNKEL (reference sequence). V was shortened by 4 bases and J by 0 bases, with 13 bases between the two germline ends. The CDR3 runs 15 residues.

This rearrangement joins TRBV28 to TRBJ2-7; D is undetermined. Germline V gives CDR1 MDHEN, CDR2 SYDVKM. This CDR3 is built from 12 residues. V was clipped by 4 bases and J by 6 bases, with 10 bases between them. As DNA, the CDR3 is TGTGCCAGCAGTTCCCCGGGTAGCGAGCAGTACTTC. Protein sequence: CASSSPGSEQYF.

The CDR3 is CASSPGWAGEQYF. The CDR3 region has the DNA TGTGCCAGCAGCCCCGGGTGGGCGGGGGAGCAGTACTTC. The V call is TRBV3-1 (or the pseudogene TRBV3-2), the J call TRBJ2-7, with D possibly matching TRBD2 (6 bases). V shed 4 bases and J shed 7 bases, with 14 bases lying between them. The CDR3 consists of 13 residues. Looked up from germline, CDR1 is LGHDT and CDR2 is YNNKEL (reference sequence).

The chain is built from TRBV5-1 and TRBJ1-3, with D possibly being TRBD1 (5 bases). Trimming left V 0 bases short and J 0 bases short, with 7 bases between. Germline assignment: CDR1 SGHRS and CDR2 YFSETQ. The CDR3 is made up of 15 amino acids. This CDR3 reads CASSLGGASGNTIYF. The CDR3 DNA sequence: TGCGCCAGCAGCTTGGGTGGGGCCTCTGGAAACACCATATATTTT.

The gene calls are TRBV15 and TRBJ2-4, with no clear D. V lost 8 bases and J 4 bases, leaving 15 bases between the germline ends. In germline, CDR1 is LNHNV, CDR2 YYDKDF (reference sequence). This CDR3 spans 14 amino acids. The CDR3 DNA reads TGTGCCACCGGGGTAGGCGACCCTAAAAACATTCAGTACTTC. It codes for CATGVGDPKNIQYF.

The chain links TRBV15 to TRBJ1-1; unclear D gene. The CDR3 runs to 12 residues. Germline CDR1 LNHNV, CDR2 YYDKDF (reference sequence). Between the trimmed V and J ends, which lost 0 bases and 4 bases, there was a span of 3 bases. CDR3 coding DNA: TGTGCCACCAGCAGAGATTCCACTGAAGCTTTCTTT. The encoded protein is CATSRDSTEAFF.

The chain is built from TRBV14 and TRBJ1-5, with D possibly being TRBD1 (5 bases). V was pared by 0 bases and J by 0 bases, with 27 bases between. Germline CDR1 reads SGHDN; CDR2 reads FVKESK. The CDR3 is made up of 22 amino acids. CDR3 in DNA: TGTGCCAGCAGCCAAGATAGGTGGCCCAGGGCAGTCCCAGACGATAGCAATCAGCCCCAGCATTTT. Translated, it gives CASSQDRWPRAVPDDSNQPQHF.

The gene calls are TRBV18 and TRBJ2-3, with D perhaps TRBD1 or TRBD2 (5 bases each). Germline CDR1 reads KGHSH; CDR2 reads LQKENI. The length of the CDR3 is 12 residues. The V end lost 5 bases, the J end lost 6 bases, and 9 bases lay between the germline ends. Here the CDR3 DNA reads TGTGCCAGCTCAACCTGGGGGGATACGCAGTATTTT. It yields the protein CASSTWGDTQYF.

The chain has TRBV14 and TRBJ2-7; D not certain. This CDR3 is built from 15 residues. Germline CDR1 reads SGHDN; CDR2 reads FVKESK. V was shortened by 0 bases and J by 9 bases, with 18 bases between the two germline ends. The CDR3 bases are TGTGCCAGCAGCCAAGATTGGCAAAGGTTATCGTTGCAGTACTTC. It codes for CASSQDWQRLSLQYF.

This chain connects TRBV11-2 to TRBJ2-5; D ambiguous. This CDR3 contains 12 residues. V was pared by 1 base and J by 4 bases, with 4 bases between. Germline V gene sequence: CDR1 SGHAT, CDR2 FQNNGV. The CDR3 loop is CASSLVRETQYF. For the CDR3, the DNA is TGTGCCAGCAGCTTAGTCCGAGAGACCCAGTACTTC. Using reference TRBV11-2 and TRBJ2-5 for the parts outside the CDR3, the full variable domain is EAGVAQSPRYKIIEKRQSVAFWCNPISGHATLYWYQQILGQGPKLLIQFQNNGVVDDSQLPKDRFSAERLKGVDSTLKIQPAKLEDSAVYLCASSLVRETQYFGPGTRLLVL.

The J gene is TRBJ1-2, the V gene TRBV12-3 or TRBV12-4; no definite D call. Trimming removed 6 bases from V and 8 bases from J, with 13 bases in between. The CDR3 loop spans 12 amino acids. Here the CDR3 DNA reads TGTGCCAGCAGGGTGCCCTGGGAAGGCTACACCTTC. It is translated as CASRVPWEGYTF.

The chain joins TRBV24-1 to TRBJ1-1; TRBD1 matches at 10 bases. The germline gives CDR1 KGHDR, CDR2 SFDVKD. The CDR3 covers 13 residues. After removal of 6 bases from V and 4 bases from J, the junction contained 1 base not matched to a gene. CDR3 in amino acids: CATSRQGATEAFF. CDR3 sequence (DNA): TGTGCCACCAGTCGACAGGGGGCCACTGAAGCTTTCTTT.

The count of this clone is one. The chain carries TRBV6-6 and TRBJ1-1; 7 positions match TRBD1. This CDR3 has 17 amino acids. In germline, CDR1 is MNHNY, CDR2 SVGAGI (reference sequence). After removal of 5 bases from V and 0 bases from J, the junction contained 12 bases not matched to a gene. The CDR3 is CASSPTGDGPLNTEAFF. The CDR3, as DNA: TGTGCCAGCAGTCCAACAGGGGACGGGCCCTTGAACACTGAAGCTTTCTTT.